A selection of T cell receptor beta chains follows, all from one sample in a study of T cells in Graves' hyperthyroidism and ophthalmopathy. A single record per CDR3 protein comes from TCRdb applying MiXCR to the multiplex PCR reads. The data contain fewer than 110,000 distinct CDR3 sequences, approximately 15% of them singletons. Sample: blood. These receptors originate from a woman aged 50 to 60 with Graves' hyperthyroidism. The CDR3 runs from the conserved cysteine through the conserved F or W. The D gene is left open where the match is weak. Size is omitted from some rows. Given values are once, few, many or a class for expanded clones.

d_call	j_call	clone_size	v_call	cdr3_aa	cdr3_nt
TRBD1	TRBJ2-3	.	TRBV18	CASSPGTGGKDTQYF	TGTGCCAGCTCACCAGGGACAGGGGGAAAAGATACGCAGTATTTT
TRBD1	TRBJ1-2	many	TRBV11-2	CASSLTGGHSYGYTF	TGTGCCAGCAGCTTAACAGGGGGGCACAGCTATGGCTACACCTTC
TRBD1	TRBJ1-2	many	TRBV5-1	CASTLGTGVNYGYTF	TGCGCCAGCACCCTCGGGACAGGGGTGAACTATGGCTACACCTTC
TRBD1	TRBJ2-5	many	TRBV7-8	CASSPRTGGETQYF	TGTGCCAGCAGCCCGAGGACAGGGGGAGAGACCCAGTACTTC
TRBD2	TRBJ2-7	few	TRBV7-9	CASSLSPSGSSYEQYF	TGTGCCAGCAGCTTATCTCCTAGCGGGAGCTCCTACGAGCAGTACTTC
.	TRBJ2-1	many	TRBV20-1	CSASGPNEQFF	TGCAGTGCTTCTGGGCCCAATGAGCAGTTCTTC
.	TRBJ1-6	many	TRBV6-5	CASSYDGSTYNSPLHF	TGTGCCAGCAGTTACGATGGGAGTACCTATAATTCACCCCTCCACTTT
.	TRBJ1-3	many	TRBV18	CASSPPITSGNTIYF	TGTGCCAGCTCACCACCTATCACCTCTGGAAACACCATATATTTT
.	TRBJ1-1	.	TRBV11-1	CASSLYPGRTEAFF	TGTGCCAGCAGTTTATACCCAGGGAGGACTGAAGCTTTCTTT
TRBD1	TRBJ2-5	.	TRBV7-8	CASSLAQGQGKRDQYF	TGTGCCAGCAGCTTAGCTCAAGGACAGGGCAAGAGGGACCAGTACTTC
.	TRBJ1-4	.	TRBV11-1	CASSRGGRRGEKLFF	TGTGCCAGCAGCAGGGGAGGGAGGCGAGGCGAAAAACTGTTTTTT
.	TRBJ2-1	many	TRBV11-2	CASSSTETYNEQFF	TGTGCCAGCAGCTCTACAGAGACCTACAATGAGCAGTTCTTC
.	TRBJ2-5	many	TRBV30	CACRFYFQETQYF	TGTGCATGTAGGTTCTATTTCCAAGAGACCCAGTACTTC
.	TRBJ1-1	few	TRBV7-9	CASSFYLTEAFF	TGTGCCAGCAGCTTTTACCTCACTGAAGCTTTCTTT
.	TRBJ1-6	.	TRBV30	CAWSLKLTLHF	TGTGCCTGGAGTCTTAAGTTGACCCTCCACTTT
.	TRBJ2-6	many	TRBV3-1	CASSQDIRDVGANVLTF	TGTGCCAGCAGCCAAGATATTCGGGACGTAGGGGCCAACGTCCTGACTTTC
.	TRBJ1-1	many	TRBV29-1	CSVKERTEAFF	TGCAGCGTAAAAGAAAGGACGGAAGCTTTCTTT
.	TRBJ1-3	many	TRBV28	CGTVALNTIYF	TGTGGGACCGTGGCATTAAACACCATATATTTT